This T cell receptor (beta chain) was sequenced for a study of beta chain features in type 1 diabetes. Study-level results: Patients' naive, central memory and Treg TCRB repertoires seemed closer to one another than those of healthy donors. Moderate yet significant TCRB CDR3 shortening was seen in Type 1 diabetes patients in all four CD4+ subsets.

Expressed TCRB transcripts were sequenced because the entire RNA isolate underwent reverse transcription. Assay used: immunoSEQ multiplex PCR; TCRdb lists only in-frame clones, some missing. The table lists approximately 600,000 clones, 9.5% to 15% of them singletons. It was via CD45RO/CCR7/CD25/CD127/CD95/CD27 that CD4+ naive, central memory, regulatory and stem cell-like memory cells were sorted. Germline-derived CDR1 and CDR2 are MGHDK and SYGVNS. Trimming took 4 bases from V and 9 from J; bases not matched to a gene: 8. The CDR3 loop spans 15 amino acids. There are many counts of this clone. As yet, its antigen is unknown.

This clonotype was sampled from a man aged 30 to 39 with type 1 diabetes. The chain links TRBV25-1 to TRBJ1-6, with 8 bases identical to TRBD1. Source material: naive CD4+ T cells from blood. The CDR3 nucleotides are TGTGCCAGCAGTGGACAGGGGAGTTCGGGTTCACCCCTCCACTTT. Its protein is CASSGQGSSGSPLHF.